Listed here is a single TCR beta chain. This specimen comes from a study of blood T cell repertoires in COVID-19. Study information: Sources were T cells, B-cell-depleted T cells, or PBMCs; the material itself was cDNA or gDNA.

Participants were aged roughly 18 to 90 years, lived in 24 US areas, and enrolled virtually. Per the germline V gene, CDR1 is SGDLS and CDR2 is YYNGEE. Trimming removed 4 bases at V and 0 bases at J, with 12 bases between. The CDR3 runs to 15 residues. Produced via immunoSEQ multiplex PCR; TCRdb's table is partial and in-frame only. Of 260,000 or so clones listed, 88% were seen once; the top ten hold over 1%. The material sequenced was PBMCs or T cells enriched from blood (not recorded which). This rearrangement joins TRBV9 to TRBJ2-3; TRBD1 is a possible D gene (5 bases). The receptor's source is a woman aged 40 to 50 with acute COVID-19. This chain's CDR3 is CASSPDSASTDTQYF. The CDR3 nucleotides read TGTGCCAGCAGCCCTGACAGTGCTAGCACAGATACGCAGTATTTT.